This TCR beta chain was recorded in a study of T cells after yellow fever vaccination. Study-level results: A weaker but faster secondary response was observed, peaking on day 5 versus 15. Highly abundant clonotypes carried over from the bulk population could end up in FACS-sorted repertoires as contaminants. Clones from primary vaccination mostly reappeared after the booster (around 97% CD4, approximately 88% CD8).

With regard to this clonotype: No antigen is known for it.

Deletions cut 3 bases from V and 1 base from J, with 13 bases between. Germline-derived CDR1 and CDR2 are MNHEY and SMNVEV (reference sequence). This CDR3 spans 15 amino acids. They built TCR cDNA with 5'RACE template switching, a step that put in a universal primer site and UMIs. TCRdb reanalysed the 5' RACE reads using MiXCR and keeps one entry per CDR3 protein. The sample consists of more than 450,000 distinct CDR3 sequences, roughly a fifth of them appearing once. The sample here was PBMCs, taken about 21 days after the first yellow fever vaccination. The TCR comes from a man aged 18 to 30 who received the YFV17D yellow fever vaccine. The chain is built from TRBV27 and TRBJ2-7, with D possibly being TRBD1 (7 bases). The CDR3 loop reads CASSFRGEESYEQYV. CDR3 DNA sequence: TGTGCCAGCAGTTTCAGGGGGGAGGAGTCCTACGAGCAGTACGTC.